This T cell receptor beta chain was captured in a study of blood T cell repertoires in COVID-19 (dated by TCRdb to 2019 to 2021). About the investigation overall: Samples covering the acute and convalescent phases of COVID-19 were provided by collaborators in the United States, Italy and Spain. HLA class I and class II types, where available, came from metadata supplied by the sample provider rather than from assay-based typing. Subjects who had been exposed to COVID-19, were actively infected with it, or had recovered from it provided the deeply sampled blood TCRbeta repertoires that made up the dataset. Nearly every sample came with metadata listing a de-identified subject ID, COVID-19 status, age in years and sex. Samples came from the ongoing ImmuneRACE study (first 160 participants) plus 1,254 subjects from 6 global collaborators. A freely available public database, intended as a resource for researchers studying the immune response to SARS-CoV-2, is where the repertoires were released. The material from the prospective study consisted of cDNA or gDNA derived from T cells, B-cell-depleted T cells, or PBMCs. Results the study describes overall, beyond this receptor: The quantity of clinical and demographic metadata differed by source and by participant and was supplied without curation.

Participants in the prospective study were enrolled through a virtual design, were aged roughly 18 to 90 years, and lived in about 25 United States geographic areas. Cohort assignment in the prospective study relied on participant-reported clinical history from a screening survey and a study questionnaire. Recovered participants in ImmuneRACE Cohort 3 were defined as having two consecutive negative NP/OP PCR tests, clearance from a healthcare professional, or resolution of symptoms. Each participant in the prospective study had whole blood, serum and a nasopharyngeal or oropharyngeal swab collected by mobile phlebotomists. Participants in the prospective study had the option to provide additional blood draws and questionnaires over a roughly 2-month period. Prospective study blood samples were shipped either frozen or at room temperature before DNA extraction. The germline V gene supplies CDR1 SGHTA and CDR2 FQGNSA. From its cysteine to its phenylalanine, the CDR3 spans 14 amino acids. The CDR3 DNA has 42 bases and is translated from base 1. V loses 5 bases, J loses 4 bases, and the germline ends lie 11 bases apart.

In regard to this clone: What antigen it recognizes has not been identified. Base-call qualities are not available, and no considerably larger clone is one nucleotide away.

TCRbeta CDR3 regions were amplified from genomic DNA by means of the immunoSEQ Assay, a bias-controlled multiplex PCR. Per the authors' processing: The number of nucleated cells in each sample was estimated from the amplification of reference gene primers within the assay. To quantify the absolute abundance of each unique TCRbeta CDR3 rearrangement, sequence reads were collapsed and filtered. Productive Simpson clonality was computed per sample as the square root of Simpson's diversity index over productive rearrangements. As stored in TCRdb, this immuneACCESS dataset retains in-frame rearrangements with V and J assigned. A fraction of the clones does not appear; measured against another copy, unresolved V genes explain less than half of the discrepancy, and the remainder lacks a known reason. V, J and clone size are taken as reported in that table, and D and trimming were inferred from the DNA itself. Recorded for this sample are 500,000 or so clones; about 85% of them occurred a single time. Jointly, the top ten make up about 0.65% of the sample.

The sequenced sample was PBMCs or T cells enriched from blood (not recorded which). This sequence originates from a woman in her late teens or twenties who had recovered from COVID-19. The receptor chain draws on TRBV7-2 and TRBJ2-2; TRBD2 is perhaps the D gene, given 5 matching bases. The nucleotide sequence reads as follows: TGTGCCAGCAGCCCCGGACTGATCACCGGGGAGCTGTTTTTT. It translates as CASSPGLITGELFF.